This TCR beta chain was obtained from a study of post-analysis software for immune sequencing data. About the study: Courses of disease covered relapsing-remitting, secondary progressive and progressive-relapsing multiple sclerosis. Study-wide results and limits: Controls showed significantly higher normalized Chao1 diversity than did multiple sclerosis patients. When the samples were clustered directly with F measure, those that had been prepared in the same batch showed strong co-clustering. Patients used a few TRBV segments, including TRBV5-6, TRBV5-1 and TRBV20-1, more often than controls.

CDR3 size: 15 residues. The germline V gene encodes CDR1 SGHKS and CDR2 YYEKEE (reference sequence). Trimming took off 4 bases at V and 1 base at J, with 14 bases between the two ends. A remark on this clonotype: Its cognate antigen is unknown.

Built from TCR beta cDNA, the libraries had unique molecular identifiers in them. Around 500,000 cDNA molecules were obtained per 1 to 10 million input T cells. TCRdb reprocessed the PCR reads with MiXCR, giving one entry per CDR3 protein. The sample contains some 890,000 distinct CDR3 sequences, approximately 53% of which appear only once. The chain carries TRBV5-5 and TRBJ1-1, with D possibly matching TRBD1 (5 bases). The TCR comes from a girl aged 10 to 17 with multiple sclerosis. The specimen was blood. As DNA, the CDR3 is TGTGCCAGCAGCCCCAGGTGGGGACCGAACACTGAAGCTTTCTTT. As protein: CASSPRWGPNTEAFF.